Listed below are T cell receptor beta chains from one sample, sequenced in a study of T cell responses to AZD1222 COVID-19 vaccine. The protocol was immunoSEQ multiplex PCR, while the TCRdb copy is restricted to in-frame clones and leaves out a portion. This repertoire shows 70,000 to 90,000 clones, 80% to 90% found once; its top ten account for 12%. This material consisted of peripheral blood, taken 28 days after the second AZD1222 dose. These TCRs come from an adult who received the AZD1222 COVID-19 vaccine. Each CDR3 is given with its conserved first and last residue. A D gene is named only where the DNA matches it firmly. For some rows the clone size is stated as once, few or many, or as a class when expanded; others skip it.

clone_size: NA; cdr3_length: 14; j_call: TRBJ2-5; v_call: TRBV19; d_call: TRBD2; cdr3_nt: TGTGCCAGTAGTATAGGGACTAGCCAAGAGACCCAGTACTTC; cdr3_aa: CASSIGTSQETQYF
clone_size: once; cdr3_length: 16; j_call: TRBJ2-3; v_call: TRBV3-1/TRBV3-2; d_call: TRBD2; cdr3_nt: TGTGCCAGCAGCCAAATCGGCGGGGGGGCCACAGATACGCAGTATTTT; cdr3_aa: CASSQIGGGATDTQYF
clone_size: few; cdr3_length: 13; j_call: TRBJ2-1; v_call: TRBV12-3/TRBV12-4; d_call: NA; cdr3_nt: TGTGCCAGCAGTTTGATACAGTACAATGAGCAGTTCTTC; cdr3_aa: CASSLIQYNEQFF
clone_size: NA; cdr3_length: 12; j_call: TRBJ1-5; v_call: TRBV6-5; d_call: NA; cdr3_nt: TGTGCCAGCAGGACAGCAAATCAGCCCCAGCATTTT; cdr3_aa: CASRTANQPQHF
clone_size: NA; cdr3_length: 14; j_call: TRBJ1-1; v_call: TRBV6-5; d_call: NA; cdr3_nt: TGTGCCAGCAGTTACGTCGGGGGTTCCGCTGAAGCTTTCTTT; cdr3_aa: CASSYVGGSAEAFF
clone_size: once; cdr3_length: 13; j_call: TRBJ2-5; v_call: TRBV28; d_call: TRBD1; cdr3_nt: TGTGCCAGCAGTCAGGACAGGGCGGAGACCCAGTACTTC; cdr3_aa: CASSQDRAETQYF
clone_size: NA; cdr3_length: 18; j_call: TRBJ2-1; v_call: TRBV5-4; d_call: TRBD2; cdr3_nt: TGTGCCAGCAGTTGGGGCGGGGGGGTGAGATGGTCCTACAATGAGCAGTTCTTC; cdr3_aa: CASSWGGGVRWSYNEQFF
clone_size: NA; cdr3_length: 13; j_call: TRBJ2-7; v_call: TRBV19; d_call: NA; cdr3_nt: TGTGCCAGTAGTATGACGGGAACCTACGAGCAGTACTTC; cdr3_aa: CASSMTGTYEQYF
clone_size: NA; cdr3_length: 11; j_call: TRBJ1-2; v_call: TRBV24-1; d_call: NA; cdr3_nt: TGTGCCACCAGTGATTTCAGTGGCTACACCTTC; cdr3_aa: CATSDFSGYTF
clone_size: NA; cdr3_length: 13; j_call: TRBJ2-5; v_call: TRBV18; d_call: NA; cdr3_nt: TGTGCCAGCTCACCAAGGGAGACAGAGACCCAGTACTTC; cdr3_aa: CASSPRETETQYF
clone_size: once; cdr3_length: 13; j_call: TRBJ2-4; v_call: TRBV10-1; d_call: TRBD2; cdr3_nt: TGCGCCAGCAGTGAGCCCAGCGGGAGCATTCAGTACTTC; cdr3_aa: CASSEPSGSIQYF
clone_size: NA; cdr3_length: 15; j_call: TRBJ2-2; v_call: TRBV5-1; d_call: NA; cdr3_nt: TGCGCCAGCAGCTTGTCCCAGGGGGGCACCGGGGAGCTGTTTTTT; cdr3_aa: CASSLSQGGTGELFF
clone_size: NA; cdr3_length: 15; j_call: TRBJ1-3; v_call: TRBV3-1/TRBV3-2; d_call: NA; cdr3_nt: TGTGCCAGCAGCCAAGAGACGGTATATGGAAACACCATATATTTT; cdr3_aa: CASSQETVYGNTIYF
clone_size: NA; cdr3_length: 14; j_call: TRBJ1-2; v_call: TRBV6-5; d_call: NA; cdr3_nt: TGTGCCAGCAGTTATATACAGGGAATTGAAGGCTACACCTTC; cdr3_aa: CASSYIQGIEGYTF
clone_size: NA; cdr3_length: 14; j_call: TRBJ1-6; v_call: TRBV13; d_call: TRBD1; cdr3_nt: TGTGCCAGCAGCGGGGACAGGGGGAATTCACCCCTCCACTTT; cdr3_aa: CASSGDRGNSPLHF
clone_size: NA; cdr3_length: 10; j_call: TRBJ2-3; v_call: TRBV20-1; d_call: NA; cdr3_nt: TGCAGTGCTAGCACAGATACGCAGTATTTT; cdr3_aa: CSASTDTQYF
clone_size: NA; cdr3_length: 16; j_call: TRBJ1-4; v_call: TRBV27; d_call: TRBD1; cdr3_nt: TGTGCCAGCAGCCACACCGGGGCGAGGGGGCGAGAAAAACTGTTTTTT; cdr3_aa: CASSHTGARGREKLFF
clone_size: NA; cdr3_length: 16; j_call: TRBJ1-4; v_call: TRBV2; d_call: NA; cdr3_nt: TGTGCCAGCAGTGGGACAGTGAAAGCAACTAATGAAAAACTGTTTTTT; cdr3_aa: CASSGTVKATNEKLFF
clone_size: few; cdr3_length: 13; j_call: TRBJ1-1; v_call: TRBV19; d_call: NA; cdr3_nt: TGTGCCAGTGACCCAGGGGAGAGGGCTGAAGCTTTCTTT; cdr3_aa: CASDPGERAEAFF
clone_size: NA; cdr3_length: 13; j_call: TRBJ1-3; v_call: TRBV12-3/TRBV12-4; d_call: NA; cdr3_nt: TGTGCCAGCACCCTACCCTCTGGAAACACCATATATTTT; cdr3_aa: CASTLPSGNTIYF
clone_size: NA; cdr3_length: 15; j_call: TRBJ2-1; v_call: TRBV6-6; d_call: TRBD2; cdr3_nt: TGTGCCAGCAGCCTACTAGCGGGGATAAACAATGAGCAGTTCTTC; cdr3_aa: CASSLLAGINNEQFF
clone_size: few; cdr3_length: 13; j_call: TRBJ1-1; v_call: TRBV11-2; d_call: NA; cdr3_nt: TGTGCCAGCAGCTCCCAGATAAACACTGAAGCTTTCTTT; cdr3_aa: CASSSQINTEAFF
clone_size: once; cdr3_length: 15; j_call: TRBJ2-3; v_call: TRBV3-1/TRBV3-2; d_call: TRBD2; cdr3_nt: TGTGCCAGCAGCCTCCGAGCGGGAGTAAGAGATACGCAGTATTTT; cdr3_aa: CASSLRAGVRDTQYF
clone_size: NA; cdr3_length: 15; j_call: TRBJ2-7; v_call: TRBV5-1; d_call: TRBD1; cdr3_nt: TGCGCCAGCAGCCTAGAACCGGGACAGTTCTACGAGCAGTACTTC; cdr3_aa: CASSLEPGQFYEQYF
clone_size: few; cdr3_length: 17; j_call: TRBJ2-2; v_call: TRBV18; d_call: TRBD2; cdr3_nt: TGTGCCAGCTCCAGCGGGAGGGCCCCGAGCCACACCGGGGAGCTGTTTTTT; cdr3_aa: CASSSGRAPSHTGELFF
clone_size: NA; cdr3_length: 16; j_call: TRBJ2-3; v_call: TRBV24-1; d_call: TRBD2; cdr3_nt: TGTGCCACCAGTGGTAGACTAGCGGGGGGTGAAGATACGCAGTATTTT; cdr3_aa: CATSGRLAGGEDTQYF
clone_size: NA; cdr3_length: 15; j_call: TRBJ2-3; v_call: TRBV27; d_call: NA; cdr3_nt: TGTGCCAGCAGTTTACCCGGAGCCATGACAGATACGCAGTATTTT; cdr3_aa: CASSLPGAMTDTQYF
clone_size: NA; cdr3_length: 15; j_call: TRBJ1-6; v_call: TRBV19; d_call: TRBD1; cdr3_nt: TGTGCCAGTAGGCCGCCGGGACAGGATAATTCACCCCTCCACTTT; cdr3_aa: CASRPPGQDNSPLHF
clone_size: NA; cdr3_length: 15; j_call: TRBJ1-4; v_call: TRBV11-3; d_call: NA; cdr3_nt: TGTGCCAGCAGCTTGCCAACAATCACTAATGAAAAACTGTTTTTT; cdr3_aa: CASSLPTITNEKLFF
clone_size: NA; cdr3_length: 16; j_call: TRBJ1-1; v_call: TRBV18; d_call: TRBD1; cdr3_nt: TGTGCCAGCTCACCACCGACAGGGGTTGGTGGCACTGAAGCTTTCTTT; cdr3_aa: CASSPPTGVGGTEAFF
clone_size: NA; cdr3_length: 12; j_call: TRBJ2-7; v_call: TRBV7-9; d_call: NA; cdr3_nt: TGTGCCAGCAGCTTTAATGACAGGGAGCAGTACTTC; cdr3_aa: CASSFNDREQYF
clone_size: NA; cdr3_length: 15; j_call: TRBJ1-1; v_call: TRBV5-4; d_call: NA; cdr3_nt: TGTGCCAGCAGCTCCTCCTCCCCCGGGGGCACTGAAGCTTTCTTT; cdr3_aa: CASSSSSPGGTEAFF
clone_size: NA; cdr3_length: 15; j_call: TRBJ2-5; v_call: TRBV11-3; d_call: TRBD1; cdr3_nt: TGTGCCAGCAGCAAGGGACAGGCCCCCCAAGAGACCCAGTACTTC; cdr3_aa: CASSKGQAPQETQYF
clone_size: NA; cdr3_length: 15; j_call: TRBJ2-2; v_call: TRBV6-5; d_call: TRBD2; cdr3_nt: TGTGCCAGCAGTCGGGGGGGCCTAGACACCGGGGAGCTGTTTTTT; cdr3_aa: CASSRGGLDTGELFF
clone_size: NA; cdr3_length: 16; j_call: TRBJ2-3; v_call: TRBV24-1; d_call: NA; cdr3_nt: TGTGCCACCAGTGACCCCGGACCGTCGGACACAGATACGCAGTATTTT; cdr3_aa: CATSDPGPSDTDTQYF
clone_size: NA; cdr3_length: 13; j_call: TRBJ1-2; v_call: TRBV5-8; d_call: TRBD1; cdr3_nt: TGTGCCAGCAGCTTGGGACAGGGGTCTGGCTACACCTTC; cdr3_aa: CASSLGQGSGYTF
clone_size: NA; cdr3_length: 11; j_call: TRBJ2-1; v_call: TRBV7-7; d_call: NA; cdr3_nt: TGTGCTAGCAGCTTAGGGAATGAGCAGTTCTTC; cdr3_aa: CASSLGNEQFF
clone_size: few; cdr3_length: 16; j_call: TRBJ2-2; v_call: TRBV3-1/TRBV3-2; d_call: NA; cdr3_nt: TGTGCCAGCAGCCAAGAAGTCAGCGATCGCACCGGGGAGCTGTTTTTT; cdr3_aa: CASSQEVSDRTGELFF
clone_size: NA; cdr3_length: 16; j_call: TRBJ2-1; v_call: TRBV9; d_call: TRBD2; cdr3_nt: TGTGCCAGCAGCGCTACCTCGGGGGGGTTGATCGATGAGCAGTTCTTC; cdr3_aa: CASSATSGGLIDEQFF
clone_size: NA; cdr3_length: 11; j_call: TRBJ2-3; v_call: TRBV20-1; d_call: NA; cdr3_nt: TGCAGTGCTAGAGTCTCAGATACGCAGTATTTT; cdr3_aa: CSARVSDTQYF
clone_size: NA; cdr3_length: 15; j_call: TRBJ1-2; v_call: TRBV6-5; d_call: TRBD1; cdr3_nt: TGTGCCAGCTTCCCCCGGAGGACAGGGGACTATGGCTACACCTTC; cdr3_aa: CASFPRRTGDYGYTF
clone_size: NA; cdr3_length: 13; j_call: TRBJ1-1; v_call: TRBV10-3; d_call: NA; cdr3_nt: TGTGCCATCAGTGAGTCTTCAGGGACTGAAGCTTTCTTT; cdr3_aa: CAISESSGTEAFF
clone_size: NA; cdr3_length: 13; j_call: TRBJ1-1; v_call: TRBV24-1; d_call: NA; cdr3_nt: TGTGCCACCAGAGACAGGCCGAACACTGAAGCTTTCTTT; cdr3_aa: CATRDRPNTEAFF
clone_size: NA; cdr3_length: 15; j_call: TRBJ1-2; v_call: TRBV6-5; d_call: NA; cdr3_nt: TGTGCCAGCAGTTATAGGGACTCAAATAACTATGGCTACACCTTC; cdr3_aa: CASSYRDSNNYGYTF
clone_size: NA; cdr3_length: 13; j_call: TRBJ2-7; v_call: TRBV19; d_call: NA; cdr3_nt: TGTGCCAGTAGGGGCAGCAGCTCCTACGAGCAGTACTTC; cdr3_aa: CASRGSSSYEQYF
clone_size: NA; cdr3_length: 14; j_call: TRBJ1-1; v_call: TRBV7-2; d_call: TRBD1; cdr3_nt: TGTGCCAGCAGCCCCTGGACAGGGAACACTGAAGCTTTCTTT; cdr3_aa: CASSPWTGNTEAFF
clone_size: NA; cdr3_length: 15; j_call: TRBJ2-1; v_call: TRBV6-2/TRBV6-3; d_call: TRBD2; cdr3_nt: TGTGCCAGCAGTTCTCCCGGGACTAGCTCCGATGAGCAGTTCTTC; cdr3_aa: CASSSPGTSSDEQFF
clone_size: NA; cdr3_length: 16; j_call: TRBJ2-1; v_call: TRBV3-1/TRBV3-2; d_call: NA; cdr3_nt: TGTGCCAGCAGCCATTACCGGGCCGATCGATCCAATGAGCAGTTCTTC; cdr3_aa: CASSHYRADRSNEQFF
clone_size: NA; cdr3_length: 14; j_call: TRBJ1-1; v_call: TRBV7-2; d_call: NA; cdr3_nt: TGTGCCAGCAGCTCAAGGACACGGGGGACTGAAGCTTTCTTT; cdr3_aa: CASSSRTRGTEAFF
clone_size: NA; cdr3_length: 14; j_call: TRBJ1-1; v_call: TRBV3-1/TRBV3-2; d_call: TRBD1; cdr3_nt: TGTGCCAGCAGCCGGGACAGCCTTAACACTGAAGCTTTCTTT; cdr3_aa: CASSRDSLNTEAFF
clone_size: NA; cdr3_length: 13; j_call: TRBJ1-2; v_call: TRBV12-3/TRBV12-4; d_call: NA; cdr3_nt: TGTGCCAGCAGTTTGACGGGGAGGGATGGCTACACCTTC; cdr3_aa: CASSLTGRDGYTF
clone_size: NA; cdr3_length: 16; j_call: TRBJ2-5; v_call: TRBV25-1; d_call: TRBD2; cdr3_nt: TGTGCCAGCAGACCCTCTAGCGGGAGGGCCGGAGAGACCCAGTACTTC; cdr3_aa: CASRPSSGRAGETQYF
clone_size: NA; cdr3_length: 14; j_call: TRBJ2-1; v_call: TRBV19; d_call: TRBD1; cdr3_nt: TGTGCCAGTAGCGACGGGACAGTCCACAATGAGCAGTTCTTC; cdr3_aa: CASSDGTVHNEQFF
clone_size: few; cdr3_length: 16; j_call: TRBJ2-5; v_call: TRBV2; d_call: TRBD2; cdr3_nt: TGTGCCAGCCGATCCGGGACTAGCGGGAGGGCGGAGACCCAGTACTTC; cdr3_aa: CASRSGTSGRAETQYF
clone_size: NA; cdr3_length: 14; j_call: TRBJ2-7; v_call: TRBV19; d_call: TRBD1; cdr3_nt: TGTGCCAGTAGTTGGGGACAGGGCTCCTACGAGCAGTACTTC; cdr3_aa: CASSWGQGSYEQYF
clone_size: NA; cdr3_length: 13; j_call: TRBJ2-2; v_call: TRBV12-3/TRBV12-4; d_call: NA; cdr3_nt: TGTGCCAGCACCATAGTTAGACCCGGGGAGCTGTTTTTT; cdr3_aa: CASTIVRPGELFF
clone_size: NA; cdr3_length: 12; j_call: TRBJ1-2; v_call: TRBV5-1; d_call: NA; cdr3_nt: TGCGCCAGCAGCGGAAACAGAGATGGCTACACCTTC; cdr3_aa: CASSGNRDGYTF